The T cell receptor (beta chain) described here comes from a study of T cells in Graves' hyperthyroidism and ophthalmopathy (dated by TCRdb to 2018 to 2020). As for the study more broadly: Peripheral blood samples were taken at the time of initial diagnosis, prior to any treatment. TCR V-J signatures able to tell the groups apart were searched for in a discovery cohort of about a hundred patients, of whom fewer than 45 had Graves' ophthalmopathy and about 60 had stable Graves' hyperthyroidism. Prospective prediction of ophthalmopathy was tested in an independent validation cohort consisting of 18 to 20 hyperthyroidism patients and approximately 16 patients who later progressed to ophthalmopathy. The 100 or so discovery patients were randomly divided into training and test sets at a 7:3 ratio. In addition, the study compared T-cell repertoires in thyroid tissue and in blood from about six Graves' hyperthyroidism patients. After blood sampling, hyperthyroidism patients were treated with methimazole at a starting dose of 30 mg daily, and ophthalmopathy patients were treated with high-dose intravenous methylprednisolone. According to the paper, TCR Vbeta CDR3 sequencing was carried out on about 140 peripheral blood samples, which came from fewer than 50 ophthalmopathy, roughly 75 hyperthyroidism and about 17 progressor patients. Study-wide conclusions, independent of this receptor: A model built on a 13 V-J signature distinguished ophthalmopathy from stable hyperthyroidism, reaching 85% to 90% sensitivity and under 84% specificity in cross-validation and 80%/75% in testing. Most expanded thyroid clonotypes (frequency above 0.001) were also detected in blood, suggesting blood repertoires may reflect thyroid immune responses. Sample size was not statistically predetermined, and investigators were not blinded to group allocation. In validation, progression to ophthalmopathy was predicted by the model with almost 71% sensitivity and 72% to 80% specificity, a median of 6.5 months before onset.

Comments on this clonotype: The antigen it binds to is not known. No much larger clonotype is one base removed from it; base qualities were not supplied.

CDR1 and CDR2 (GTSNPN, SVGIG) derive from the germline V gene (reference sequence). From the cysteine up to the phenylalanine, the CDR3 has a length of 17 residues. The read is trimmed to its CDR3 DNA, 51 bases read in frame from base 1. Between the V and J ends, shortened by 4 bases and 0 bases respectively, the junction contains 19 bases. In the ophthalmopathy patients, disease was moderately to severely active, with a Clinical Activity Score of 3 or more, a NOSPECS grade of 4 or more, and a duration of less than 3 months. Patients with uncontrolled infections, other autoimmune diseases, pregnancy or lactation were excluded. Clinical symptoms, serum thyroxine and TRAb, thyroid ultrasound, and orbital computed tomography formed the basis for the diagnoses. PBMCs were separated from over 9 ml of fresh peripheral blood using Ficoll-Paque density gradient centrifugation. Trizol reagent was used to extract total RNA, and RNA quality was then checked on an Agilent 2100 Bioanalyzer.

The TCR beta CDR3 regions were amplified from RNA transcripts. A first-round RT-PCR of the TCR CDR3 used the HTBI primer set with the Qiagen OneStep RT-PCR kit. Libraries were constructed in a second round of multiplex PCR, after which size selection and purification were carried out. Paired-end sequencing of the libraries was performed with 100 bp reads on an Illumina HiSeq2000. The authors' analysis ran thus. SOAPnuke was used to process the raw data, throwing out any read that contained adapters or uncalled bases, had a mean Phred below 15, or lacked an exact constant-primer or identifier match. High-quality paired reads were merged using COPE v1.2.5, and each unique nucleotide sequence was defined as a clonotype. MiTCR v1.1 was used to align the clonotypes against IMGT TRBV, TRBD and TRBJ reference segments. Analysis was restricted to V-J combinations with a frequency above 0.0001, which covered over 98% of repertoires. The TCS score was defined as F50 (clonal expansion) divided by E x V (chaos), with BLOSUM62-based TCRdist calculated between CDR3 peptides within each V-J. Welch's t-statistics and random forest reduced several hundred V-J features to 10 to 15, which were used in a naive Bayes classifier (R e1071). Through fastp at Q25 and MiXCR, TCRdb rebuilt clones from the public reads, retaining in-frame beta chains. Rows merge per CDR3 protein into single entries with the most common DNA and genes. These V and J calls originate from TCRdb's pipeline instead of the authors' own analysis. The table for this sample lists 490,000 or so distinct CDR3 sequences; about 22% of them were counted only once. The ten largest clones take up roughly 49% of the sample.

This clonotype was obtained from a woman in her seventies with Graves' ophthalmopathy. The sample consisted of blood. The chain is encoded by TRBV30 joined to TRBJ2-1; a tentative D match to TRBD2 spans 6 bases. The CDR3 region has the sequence CAWKIWAGINSYNEQFF. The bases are TGTGCCTGGAAAATTTGGGCGGGGATAAACTCCTACAATGAGCAGTTCTTC.